These T cell receptor beta chains were read from a single sample in a study of blood T cell repertoires in COVID-19. Libraries were prepared by immunoSEQ multiplex PCR; TCRdb keeps only in-frame clonotypes and omits some of them. The sample contains fewer than 250,000 clones, roughly 89% of which appear only once. The sequencing input was PBMCs or T cells enriched from blood (not recorded which). These receptors came from a woman aged 25 to 39 with acute COVID-19. The CDR3 runs from the conserved cysteine through the conserved F or W. Each record gives: J gene, clone size, D gene, V gene, CDR3 DNA, CDR3 protein. The D gene is left open where the match is weak. Size is omitted from some rows. Given values are once, few, many or a class for expanded clones.

TRBJ1-1,NA,NA,TRBV5-6,TGTGCCAGCAGCTGGCCTCGAGTTGGGGGAGGAGGAACTGAAGCTTTCTTT,CASSWPRVGGGGTEAFF
TRBJ2-7,NA,NA,TRBV11-3,TGTGCCAGCAGCCTCGGACAGAGCTCCTACGAGCAGTACTTC,CASSLGQSSYEQYF
TRBJ1-2,NA,TRBD1,TRBV14,TGTGCCAGCAGCCAAGATAGGGGACAGGGCGTTGGCTACACCTTC,CASSQDRGQGVGYTF
TRBJ1-5,NA,NA,TRBV5-6,TGTGCCAGCAGCTTCAAACAGGGCTTTAGCAATCAGCCCCAGCATTTT,CASSFKQGFSNQPQHF
TRBJ1-1,NA,NA,TRBV7-9,TGTGCCAGCAGCTTTTTTAGGGCGGGTGAAGCTTTCTTT,CASSFFRAGEAFF
TRBJ1-4,NA,NA,TRBV5-5,TGTGCCAGCAGCCTAGTAGCAGGACAGCTTAATGAAAAACTGTTTTTT,CASSLVAGQLNEKLFF
TRBJ2-7,NA,NA,TRBV4-2,TGTGCCAGCAGCCAAGAAGGGACAAGGCAGGACGAGCAGTACTTC,CASSQEGTRQDEQYF
TRBJ1-1,NA,NA,TRBV5-1,TGCGCCAGCAGCTTGTACAAGAACACTGAAGCTTTCTTT,CASSLYKNTEAFF
TRBJ1-1,NA,NA,TRBV5-1,TGCGCCAGCAGCTTGGATGCAAACAGGAACACTGAAGCTTTCTTT,CASSLDANRNTEAFF
TRBJ1-5,NA,NA,TRBV6-2/TRBV6-3,TGTGCCAGCAGTCCGGGGGGGGGCTTTAATCAGCCCCAGCATTTT,CASSPGGGFNQPQHF
TRBJ2-7,NA,TRBD1,TRBV10-2,TGCGCCAGCAGACGAGTGGGACAGTCGCTCGAGCAGTACTTC,CASRRVGQSLEQYF
TRBJ2-3,NA,TRBD2,TRBV10-3,TGTGCCATCAAGGCTAGCGGGGGACTAGATACGCAGTATTTT,CAIKASGGLDTQYF
TRBJ2-7,NA,NA,TRBV5-5,TGTGCCAGCAGCTTGGAGTGGCAGGGCTACGAGCAGTACTTC,CASSLEWQGYEQYF
TRBJ2-7,few,NA,TRBV19,TGTGCCAGTAGTAAGCAGGGGAACGAGCAGTACTTC,CASSKQGNEQYF
TRBJ1-5,NA,NA,TRBV2,TGTGCCAGCAGTGAGGGCAGGAGCAATCAGCCCCAGCATTTT,CASSEGRSNQPQHF
TRBJ1-2,NA,NA,TRBV10-3,TGTGCCATCAGCCCAGACAGTAACTATGGCTACACCTTC,CAISPDSNYGYTF
TRBJ1-2,NA,TRBD1,TRBV10-3,TGTGCCACCCGACTCCGGGACAGGGGAGATGGCTACACCTTC,CATRLRDRGDGYTF
TRBJ1-3,NA,TRBD1,TRBV28,TGTGCCAGCACCGCGGGACAGGGACCAAGCTCTGGAAACACCATATATTTT,CASTAGQGPSSGNTIYF
TRBJ2-1,few,TRBD2,TRBV19,TGTGCCAGTAGTATAGATCTGGGGGGAGGACTAGACTTCAATGAGCAGTTCTTC,CASSIDLGGGLDFNEQFF
TRBJ1-3,NA,TRBD1,TRBV19,TGTGCCAGTAGGAAGACCCGGGACAGAAGCTCTGGAAACACCATATATTTT,CASRKTRDRSSGNTIYF
TRBJ2-1,NA,NA,TRBV11-3,TGTGCCAGCAGCTTAGCGGGGGCCTACAATGAGCAGTTCTTC,CASSLAGAYNEQFF
TRBJ2-7,NA,NA,TRBV5-1,TGCGCCAGCAGCTTGGAAGGAGGGGGCTGGTACGAGCAGTACTTC,CASSLEGGGWYEQYF
TRBJ2-5,NA,TRBD1,TRBV10-2,TGCGCCAGCACCCAGGGGGCACCGGCAGAGACCCAGTACTTC,CASTQGAPAETQYF
TRBJ1-1,NA,TRBD1,TRBV10-2,TGCGCCAGCAAACAGGGGAATGTGAACACTGAAGCTTTCTTT,CASKQGNVNTEAFF